These 12 T cell receptor beta chains originate from one sample sequenced in a study of T cell responses to AZD1222 COVID-19 vaccine (dated by TCRdb to the early 2020s). Library preparation employed the immunoSEQ multiplex PCR assay. Not all clones reach the TCRdb copy of this immuneACCESS table, which keeps in-frame sequences only. Checked studies attribute under half of the gap to unresolved V genes and leave the rest unexplained. The sample table shows approximately 80,000 clones, and approximately 90% are seen once. Of the sample, approximately 30% is held by the ten largest clones. This specimen's time point label, per the study, means: about 28 days (+/-7) after the second vaccine dose. This sample comprised peripheral blood, obtained 28 days after the second AZD1222 dose. Receptors originate from an adult who received the AZD1222 COVID-19 vaccine.

The rearrangement links TRBV10-2 to TRBJ1-4, with D possibly matching TRBD1 (5 bases). The CDR3 runs to 14 residues. Germline assignment: CDR1 WSHSY and CDR2 SAAADI. Trimming cost V 8 bases and J 8 bases, with 18 bases left between them. Written as DNA, the CDR3 is TGCGCCAGCCGGGGGGAAATAACTCGAGAAAAACTGTTTTTT. Translating it yields CASRGEITREKLFF.

The V call is TRBV7-2, the J call TRBJ2-5; D not certain. The V gene's germline CDR1 is SGHTA and CDR2 FQGNSA. The length of the CDR3 is 14 residues. V was clipped by 5 bases and J by 0 bases, with 10 bases between them. The CDR3 nucleotides read TGTGCCAGCAGCCTGATGGTCAACCAAGAGACCCAGTACTTC. Protein product: CASSLMVNQETQYF.

The chain uses TRBV7-2 and TRBJ1-1, with TRBD1 as a possible D gene (5 bases). The CDR3 contains 14 residues. Trimming left V 3 bases short and J 0 bases short, with 8 bases between. Germline CDR1 SGHTA, CDR2 FQGNSA. CDR3 sequence (DNA): TGTGCCAGCAGCTTTACGGGACTGAACACTGAAGCTTTCTTT. It specifies CASSFTGLNTEAFF.

The chain has TRBV18 and TRBJ1-3; TRBD1 matches 9 bases. There are 16 residues in the CDR3. Looked up from germline, CDR1 is KGHSH and CDR2 is LQKENI. V was pared by 3 bases and J by 0 bases, with 3 bases of the junction left unmatched. The CDR3 is CASSPETGGSGNTIYF. The CDR3 coding sequence is TGTGCCAGCTCACCTGAGACAGGGGGCTCTGGAAACACCATATATTTT.

The gene calls are TRBV5-4 and TRBJ1-2, with TRBD1 matching over 8 bases. V gave up 2 bases and J gave up 4 bases; unmatched junction bases: 7. From germline, CDR1 is SGHNT and CDR2 YYREEE (reference sequence). This CDR3 is 15 amino acids long. The CDR3 DNA reads as TGTGCCAGCAGCTTACCGACAGGGGACTCCTATGGCTACACCTTC. This sequence encodes CASSLPTGDSYGYTF.

The chain is built from TRBV7-9 and TRBJ1-1, with a tentative D call TRBD1 (6 bases). The CDR3 spans 14 residues. The germline V gene has CDR1 SEHNR and CDR2 FQNEAQ (reference sequence). The ends were cut back, 5 bases at V and 0 bases at J, with 10 bases in the middle. CDR3 bases: TGTGCCAGCAGCCCCGACAGGATGAACACTGAAGCTTTCTTT. Its translation: CASSPDRMNTEAFF.

The V gene is TRBV12-5, the J gene TRBJ2-7, with D hard to call. Germline V gene lookup returns CDR1 LGHNT and CDR2 FRNRAP. V was shortened by 4 bases and J by 6 bases, with 7 bases between the two germline ends. The CDR3 consists of 11 residues. The CDR3 DNA is TGTGCTAGTGGTTCTGGGTTCGAGCAGTACTTC. Its protein product is CASGSGFEQYF.

The chain joins TRBV11-2 to TRBJ1-1; D may be TRBD1 (5 bases). This CDR3 contains 14 residues. Trimming shortened V by 6 bases and J by 0 bases, and 11 bases separated the two germline ends. Per germline, CDR1 SGHAT and CDR2 FQNNGV. This CDR3 is CASRPGGMNTEAFF. The DNA for the CDR3 is TGTGCCAGCAGGCCCGGGGGGATGAACACTGAAGCTTTCTTT.

This chain connects TRBV5-1 to TRBJ1-2; tentatively, D is TRBD1 (5 bases). V lost 6 bases, J lost 7 bases, and 19 bases lay in between. The CDR3 sequence is 14 residues long. CDR1 and CDR2 from the germline V gene are SGHRS and YFSETQ. Written as DNA, the CDR3 is TGCGCCAGCAACTCGGACAACTTCGGTGGTGGCTACACCTTC. Its translation is CASNSDNFGGGYTF.

This clone was seen only a few times. The rearrangement uses TRBV5-1 and TRBJ2-1; the match to TRBD2 covers 15 bases. The germline V gene has CDR1 SGHRS and CDR2 YFSETQ. The V and J ends lost 5 bases and 10 bases, in that order; junction bases with no gene match: 4. This CDR3 spans 14 amino acids. Here the CDR3 DNA reads TGCGCCAGCAGGCGTGGGACTAGCGGGAGGGAGCAGTTCTTC. Protein sequence: CASRRGTSGREQFF.

The chain joins TRBV3-1 (or the pseudogene TRBV3-2) to TRBJ1-5; 9 nucleotides match TRBD1. Germline CDR1 LGHDT, CDR2 YNNKEL (reference sequence). J lost 4 bases, V lost 4 bases, and 2 bases had no gene match. The CDR3 length is 14 residues. In DNA form, the CDR3 reads TGTGCCAGCAGCCCCGGGACAGGGAATCAGCCCCAGCATTTT. Amino acids: CASSPGTGNQPQHF.

The rearrangement links TRBV29-1 to TRBJ2-7, with 11 bases lining up with TRBD1. The ends lost 3 bases at V and 6 bases at J; junction bases unmatched: 4. The CDR3 covers 13 residues. Germline V gene data show CDR1 as SQVTM and CDR2 as ANQGSEA. The CDR3 here is CSVDPGQGGEQYF. CDR3 in DNA: TGCAGCGTTGACCCGGGACAGGGGGGCGAGCAGTACTTC.